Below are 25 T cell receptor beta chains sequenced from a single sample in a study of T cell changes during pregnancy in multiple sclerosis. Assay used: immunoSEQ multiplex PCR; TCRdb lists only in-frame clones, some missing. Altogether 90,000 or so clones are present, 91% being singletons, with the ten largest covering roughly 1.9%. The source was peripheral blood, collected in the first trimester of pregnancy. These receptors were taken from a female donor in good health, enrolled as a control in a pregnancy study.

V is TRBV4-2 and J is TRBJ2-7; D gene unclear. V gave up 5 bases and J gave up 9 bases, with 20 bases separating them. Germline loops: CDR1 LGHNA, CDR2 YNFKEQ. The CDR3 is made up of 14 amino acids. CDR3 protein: CASSTSSKTWAQYF. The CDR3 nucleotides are TGTGCCAGCAGCACCTCATCGAAGACGTGGGCGCAGTACTTC.

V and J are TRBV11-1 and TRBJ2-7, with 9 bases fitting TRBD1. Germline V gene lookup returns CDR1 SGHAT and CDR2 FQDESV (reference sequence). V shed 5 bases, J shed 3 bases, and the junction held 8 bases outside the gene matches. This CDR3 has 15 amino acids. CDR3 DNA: TGTGCCAGCAGCCACCCGGGACAGGGTTACTACGAGCAGTACTTC. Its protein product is CASSHPGQGYYEQYF.

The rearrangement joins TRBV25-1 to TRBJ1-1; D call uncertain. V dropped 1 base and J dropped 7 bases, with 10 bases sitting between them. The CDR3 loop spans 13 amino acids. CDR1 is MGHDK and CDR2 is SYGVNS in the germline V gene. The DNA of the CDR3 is TGTGCCAGCAGTGAATGGTGGCAGCGTGAAGCTTTCTTT. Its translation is CASSEWWQREAFF.

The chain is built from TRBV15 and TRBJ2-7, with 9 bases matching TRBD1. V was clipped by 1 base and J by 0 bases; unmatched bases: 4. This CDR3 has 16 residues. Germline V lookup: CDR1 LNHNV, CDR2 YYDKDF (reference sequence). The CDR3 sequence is CATSRGPGQGSYEQYF. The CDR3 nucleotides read TGTGCCACCAGCAGAGGACCGGGACAGGGCTCCTACGAGCAGTACTTC.

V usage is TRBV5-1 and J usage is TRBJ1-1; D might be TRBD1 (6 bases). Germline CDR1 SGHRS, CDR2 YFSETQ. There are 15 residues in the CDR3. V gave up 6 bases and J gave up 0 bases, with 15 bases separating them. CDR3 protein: CASKGGERMNTEAFF. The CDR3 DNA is TGCGCCAGCAAAGGGGGGGAAAGAATGAACACTGAAGCTTTCTTT.

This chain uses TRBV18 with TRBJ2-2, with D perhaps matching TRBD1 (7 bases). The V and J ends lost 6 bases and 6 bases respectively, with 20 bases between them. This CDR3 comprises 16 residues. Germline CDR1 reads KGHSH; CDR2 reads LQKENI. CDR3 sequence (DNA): TGTGCCAGCTCTCAGGGGGGAAGCGGCCCCGCCGGGGAGCTGTTTTTT. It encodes CASSQGGSGPAGELFF.

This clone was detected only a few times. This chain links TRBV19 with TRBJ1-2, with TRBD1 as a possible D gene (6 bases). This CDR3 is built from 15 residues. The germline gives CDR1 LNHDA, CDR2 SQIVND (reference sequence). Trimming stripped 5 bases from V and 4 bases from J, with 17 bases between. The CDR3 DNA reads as TGTGCCAGTAGTCCCCCGGGGGGGGGCGCCTATGGCTACACCTTC. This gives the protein CASSPPGGGAYGYTF.

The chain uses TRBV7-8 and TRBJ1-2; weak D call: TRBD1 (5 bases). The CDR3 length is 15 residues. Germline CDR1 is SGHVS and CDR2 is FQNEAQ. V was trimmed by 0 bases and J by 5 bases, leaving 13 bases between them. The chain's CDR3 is CASSLARGTGYGYTF. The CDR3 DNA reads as TGTGCCAGCAGCTTAGCGCGGGGGACGGGTTATGGCTACACCTTC.

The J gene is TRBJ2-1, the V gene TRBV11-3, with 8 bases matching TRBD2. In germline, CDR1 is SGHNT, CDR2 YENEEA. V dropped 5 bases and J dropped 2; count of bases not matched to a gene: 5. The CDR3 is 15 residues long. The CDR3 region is CASSGTSGAYNEQFF. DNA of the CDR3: TGTGCCAGCAGCGGCACTAGCGGAGCCTACAATGAGCAGTTCTTC.

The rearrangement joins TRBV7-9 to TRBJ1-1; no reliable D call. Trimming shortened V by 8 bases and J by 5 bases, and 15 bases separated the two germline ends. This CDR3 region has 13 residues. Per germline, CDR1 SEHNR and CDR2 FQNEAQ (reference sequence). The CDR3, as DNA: TGTGCCAGCGGCTCTCAAGGGAGGACTGAAGCTTTCTTT. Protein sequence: CASGSQGRTEAFF.

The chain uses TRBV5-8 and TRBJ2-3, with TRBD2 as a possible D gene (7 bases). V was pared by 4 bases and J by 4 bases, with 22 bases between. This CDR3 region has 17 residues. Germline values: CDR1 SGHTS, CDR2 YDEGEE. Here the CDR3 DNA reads TGTGCCAGCAGCCGGATCCGGGGGGCGAATGGGGCAGATACGCAGTATTTT. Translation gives CASSRIRGANGADTQYF.

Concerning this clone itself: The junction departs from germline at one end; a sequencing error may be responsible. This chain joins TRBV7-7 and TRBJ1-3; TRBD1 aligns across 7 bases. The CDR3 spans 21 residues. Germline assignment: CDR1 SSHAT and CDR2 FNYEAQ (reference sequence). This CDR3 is CASSPPPRNQGGDSPGNTIYF. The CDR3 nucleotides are TGTGCTAGCAGCCCACCGCCAAGAAATCAAGGTGGGGACAGCCCAGGAAACACCATATATTTT.

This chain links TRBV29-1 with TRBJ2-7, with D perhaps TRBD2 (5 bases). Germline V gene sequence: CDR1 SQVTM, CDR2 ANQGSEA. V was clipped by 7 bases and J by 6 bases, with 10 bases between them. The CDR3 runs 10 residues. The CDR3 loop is CSAREGEQYF. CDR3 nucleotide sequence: TGCAGCGCCCGCGAGGGCGAGCAGTACTTC.

The CDR3 spells CASSPQSSGRGAFF. In nucleotides, the CDR3 is TGTGCCAGCAGCCCCCAGAGTTCAGGCAGGGGAGCTTTCTTT. V usage is TRBV7-2 and J usage is TRBJ1-1, with D tentatively TRBD1 (6 bases). The CDR3 is made up of 14 amino acids. The germline gives CDR1 SGHTA, CDR2 FQGNSA. Trimming stripped 5 bases from V and 10 bases from J, with 20 bases between.

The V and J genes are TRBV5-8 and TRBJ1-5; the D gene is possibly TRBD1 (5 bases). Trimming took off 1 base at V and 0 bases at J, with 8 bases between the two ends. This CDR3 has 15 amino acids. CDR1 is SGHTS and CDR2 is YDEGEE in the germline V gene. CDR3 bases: TGTGCCAGCAGCTTGAGAGACAGTAGCAATCAGCCCCAGCATTTT. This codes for CASSLRDSSNQPQHF.

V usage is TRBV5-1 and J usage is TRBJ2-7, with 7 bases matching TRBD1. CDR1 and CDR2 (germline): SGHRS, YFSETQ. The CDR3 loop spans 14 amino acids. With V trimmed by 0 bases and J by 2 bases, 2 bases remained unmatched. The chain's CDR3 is CASSLVQGAYEQYF. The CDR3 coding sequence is TGCGCCAGCAGCTTGGTTCAGGGGGCCTACGAGCAGTACTTC.

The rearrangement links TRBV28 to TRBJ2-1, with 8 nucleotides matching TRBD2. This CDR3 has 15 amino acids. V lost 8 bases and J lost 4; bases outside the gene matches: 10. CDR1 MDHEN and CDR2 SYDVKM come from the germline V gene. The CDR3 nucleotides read TGTGCCAGCCATCGCGGGGGGCTGATTTACAATGAGCAGTTCTTC. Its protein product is CASHRGGLIYNEQFF.

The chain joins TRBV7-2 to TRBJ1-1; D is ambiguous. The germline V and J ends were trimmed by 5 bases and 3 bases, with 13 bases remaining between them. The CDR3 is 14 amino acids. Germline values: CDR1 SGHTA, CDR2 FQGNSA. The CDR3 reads CASSLLSLYTEAFF. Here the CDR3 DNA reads TGTGCCAGCAGCCTCCTATCCCTATACACTGAAGCTTTCTTT.

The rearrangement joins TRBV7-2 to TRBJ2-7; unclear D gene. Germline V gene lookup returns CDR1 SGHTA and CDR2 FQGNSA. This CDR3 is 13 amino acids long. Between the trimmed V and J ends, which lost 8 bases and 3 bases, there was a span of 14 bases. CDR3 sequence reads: CASVKTAGYEQYF. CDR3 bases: TGTGCCAGCGTTAAGACGGCAGGCTACGAGCAGTACTTC.

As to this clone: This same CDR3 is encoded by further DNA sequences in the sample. The CDR3 is CASSPQETQYF. The CDR3 bases are TGTGCCAGCAGTCCTCAAGAGACCCAGTACTTC. The V gene is TRBV6-6, the J gene TRBJ2-5; no clear D. Germline loops: CDR1 MNHNY, CDR2 SVGAGI (reference sequence). This CDR3 region has 11 residues. Trimming removed 5 bases from V and 2 bases from J, with 3 bases in between.

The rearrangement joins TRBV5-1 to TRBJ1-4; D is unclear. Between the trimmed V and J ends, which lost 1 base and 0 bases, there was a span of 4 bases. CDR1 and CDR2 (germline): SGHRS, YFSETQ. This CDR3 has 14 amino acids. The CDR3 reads CASSLLTTNEKLFF. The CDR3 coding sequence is TGCGCCAGCAGCTTGTTAACAACTAATGAAAAACTGTTTTTT.

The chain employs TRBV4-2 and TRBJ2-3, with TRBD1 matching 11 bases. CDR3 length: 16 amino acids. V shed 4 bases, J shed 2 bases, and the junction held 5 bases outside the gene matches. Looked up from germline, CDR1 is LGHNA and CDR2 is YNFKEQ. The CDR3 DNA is TGTGCCAGCAGCCCCCGGGACAGGGGGACCACAGATACGCAGTATTTT. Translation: CASSPRDRGTTDTQYF.

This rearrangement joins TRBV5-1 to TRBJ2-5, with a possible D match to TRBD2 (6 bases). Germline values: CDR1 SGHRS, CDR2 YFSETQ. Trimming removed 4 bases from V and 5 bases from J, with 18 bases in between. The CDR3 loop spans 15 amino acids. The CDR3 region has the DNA TGCGCCAGCAGCCCAGAGGAGGGAAGAGGGGAGACCCAGTACTTC. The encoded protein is CASSPEEGRGETQYF.

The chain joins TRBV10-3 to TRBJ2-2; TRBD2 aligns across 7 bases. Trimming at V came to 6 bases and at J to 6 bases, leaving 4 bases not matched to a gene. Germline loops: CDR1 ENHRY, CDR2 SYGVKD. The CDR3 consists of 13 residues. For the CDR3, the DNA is TGTGCCATCAGGCCCGCGGGAGCCGGGGAGCTGTTTTTT. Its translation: CAIRPAGAGELFF.

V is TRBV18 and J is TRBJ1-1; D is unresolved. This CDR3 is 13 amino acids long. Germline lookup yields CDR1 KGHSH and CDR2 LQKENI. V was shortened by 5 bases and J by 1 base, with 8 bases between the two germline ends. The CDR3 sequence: CASSSTENTEAFF. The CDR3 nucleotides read TGTGCCAGCTCATCCACAGAGAACACTGAAGCTTTCTTT.